What follows describes a single T cell receptor (beta chain). The data stem from a study of blood T cell repertoires in COVID-19. As for the study in general: COVID-19 samples, acute and convalescent, were from the United States, Italy and Spain.

Produced via immunoSEQ multiplex PCR; TCRdb's table is partial and in-frame only. The sample shows about 100,000 clones, about 80% of them seen only once. Trimming took 4 bases from V and 2 from J, leaving 12 bases between them. The CDR3 runs to 14 residues. Germline V CDR1 and CDR2: SGDLS, YYNGEE. This chain joins TRBV9 and TRBJ2-5, with D tentatively TRBD1 (5 bases). Sequenced input: peripheral blood. The sequence was obtained from a man between 65 and 80 years old with active or convalescent COVID-19. CDR3 sequence reads: CASSPSGLQETQYF. In nucleotides, the CDR3 is TGTGCCAGCAGCCCCTCAGGGTTGCAAGAGACCCAGTACTTC. Using reference TRBV9 and TRBJ2-5 for the parts outside the CDR3, the full variable domain is DSGVTQTPKHLITATGQRVTLRCSPRSGDLSVYWYQQSLDQGLQFLIQYYNGEERAKGNILERFSAQQFPDLHSELNLSSLELGDSALYFCASSPSGLQETQYFGPGTRLLVL.